Shown below are 21 T cell receptor beta chains from a single sample sequenced in a study of cytomegalovirus exposure and HLA in healthy donors. It was with 60 Vbeta and 13 Jbeta primers that the PCR ran. Data came from immunoSEQ multiplex PCR; TCRdb stores just in-frame clones and leaves some out. This table lists about 130,000 clones. The specimen sequenced was PBMCs. The origin of the receptors is a woman aged 55-75 years in good health and CMV-seronegative.

The V gene is TRBV6-6, the J gene TRBJ2-1; TRBD2 aligns across 7 bases. CDR3 size: 14 residues. CDR1 is MNHNY and CDR2 is SVGAGI in the germline V gene (reference sequence). The junction had 5 bases not matched to a gene; V was cut back by 5 bases and J by 4 bases. The CDR3 bases are TGTGCCAGCAGTCCGGGACTACTTTACAATGAGCAGTTCTTC. Its protein product is CASSPGLLYNEQFF.

The chain links TRBV7-3 to TRBJ2-2; 7 bases line up with TRBD1. The CDR3 sequence is 15 residues long. The J segment lost 4 bases and the V segment lost 1 base, leaving 3 bases of the junction unmatched. Germline assignment: CDR1 SGHTA and CDR2 FQGTGA. CDR3 nucleotide sequence: TGTGCCAGCAGCTTAAGCACAGGGGTCACCGGGGAGCTGTTTTTT. Translating it yields CASSLSTGVTGELFF.

The chain links TRBV7-3 to TRBJ2-3; D is unclear. This CDR3 has 15 residues. Trimming cost V 5 bases and J 7 bases, with 19 bases left between them. The germline V gene encodes CDR1 SGHTA and CDR2 FQGTGA. The CDR3 nucleotides are TGTGCCAGCAGCATTGGCTCCTCCGCAACGAATACGCAGTATTTT. Amino acids: CASSIGSSATNTQYF.

CDR3 amino acids: CATSLSKDRVDSPLHF. The CDR3 region has the DNA TGTGCCACCAGTCTCTCTAAGGACAGGGTAGATTCACCCCTCCACTTT. The genes are TRBV15 and TRBJ1-6; 8 nucleotides line up with TRBD1. After removal of 6 bases from V and 8 bases from J, the junction contained 12 bases not matched to a gene. The CDR3 spans 16 residues. Per germline, CDR1 LNHNV and CDR2 YYDKDF (reference sequence).

This chain uses TRBV7-2 with TRBJ1-4; D unclear. V lost 10 bases and J 7 bases, leaving 22 bases between the germline ends. The germline V gene has CDR1 SGHTA and CDR2 FQGNSA. This CDR3 comprises 15 residues. The CDR3 protein is CATSVRSGSGEKLFF. CDR3 bases: TGTGCCACCTCAGTGCGTTCGGGGTCGGGTGAAAAACTGTTTTTT.

V and J are TRBV7-9 and TRBJ2-7; D is uncertain. V lost 5 bases and J 4 bases, leaving 18 bases between the germline ends. This CDR3 region has 15 residues. Germline V gives CDR1 SEHNR, CDR2 FQNEAQ (reference sequence). CDR3 nucleotides: TGTGCCAGCAGCAAATCTTACGGTACTTTATACGAGCAGTACTTC. Its protein product is CASSKSYGTLYEQYF.

The rearrangement joins TRBV9 to TRBJ2-1; 10 nucleotides match TRBD2. V trimming: 0 bases; J trimming: 4 bases; junction bases outside the gene matches: 7. Germline V gene lookup returns CDR1 SGDLS and CDR2 YYNGEE. The CDR3 runs to 17 residues. For the CDR3, the DNA is TGTGCCAGCAGCGTAGCACTCGGGACTAGCGCATACAATGAGCAGTTCTTC. Translating gives CASSVALGTSAYNEQFF.

V gene TRBV18 combines with J gene TRBJ2-1; 14 nucleotides agree with TRBD2. The V gene end was trimmed by 3 bases and the J gene end by 3 bases; junction bases not matched to a gene: 7. Germline assignment: CDR1 KGHSH and CDR2 LQKENI. This CDR3 has 18 residues. This CDR3 is CASSPRGLAGEVYNEQFF. CDR3 in DNA: TGTGCCAGCTCACCCAGGGGACTAGCGGGAGAAGTCTACAATGAGCAGTTCTTC.

This chain connects TRBV21-1 to TRBJ1-1. TRBV21-1 is a known pseudogene. The CDR3 extends over 15 amino acids. The DNA for the CDR3 is TGTGCCCCGAGTCGGGAGCCTGGAATGGGCACTGAAGCTTTCTTT. Translating it yields CAPSREPGMGTEAFF.

The chain joins TRBV7-8 to TRBJ1-2, with a possible D match to TRBD1 (5 bases). Germline V lookup: CDR1 SGHVS, CDR2 FQNEAQ. This CDR3 comprises 14 residues. The ends were cut back, 0 bases at V and 4 bases at J, with 9 bases in the middle. CDR3 nucleotides: TGTGCCAGCAGCTTAGCCGGGACTGCCTATGGCTACACCTTC. Its translation is CASSLAGTAYGYTF. Full variable domain (outside the CDR3, taken from reference TRBV7-8 and TRBJ1-2): GAGVSQSPRYKVAKRGQDVALRCDPISGHVSLFWYQQALGQGPEFLTYFQNEAQLDKSGLPSDRFFAERPEGSVSTLKIQRTQQEDSAVYLCASSLAGTAYGYTFGSGTRLTVV.

The V and J genes are TRBV10-2 and TRBJ2-3; D perhaps matches TRBD2 (6 bases). The CDR3 is made up of 13 amino acids. Germline values: CDR1 WSHSY, CDR2 SAAADI. Deletions cut 8 bases from V and 6 bases from J, with 15 bases between. CDR3 loop: CASSRRVMDTQYF. CDR3 in DNA: TGCGCCAGCTCCAGGAGGGTAATGGATACGCAGTATTTT.

This chain connects TRBV6-5 to TRBJ2-7, with TRBD2 identical over 10 bases. The CDR3 spans 15 residues. Germline assignment: CDR1 MNHEY and CDR2 SVGAGI. The V and J ends lost 2 bases and 3 bases, in that order; junction bases with no gene match: 4. The CDR3 protein is CASSYALAGVYEQYF. Here the CDR3 DNA reads TGTGCCAGCAGTTACGCGCTAGCGGGGGTCTACGAGCAGTACTTC.

J is TRBJ1-2 and V is TRBV28; 10 bases are a match to TRBD1. Per the germline V gene, CDR1 is MDHEN and CDR2 is SYDVKM. After removal of 7 bases from V and 8 bases from J, the junction contained 10 bases not matched to a gene. CDR3 length equals 14 residues. The CDR3 DNA reads TGTGCCAGCATTGAGGGGACAGGGGTAGGAGGCTACACCTTC. Translating gives CASIEGTGVGGYTF.

The V gene is TRBV28, the J gene TRBJ1-5, with 11 bases matching TRBD1. This CDR3 contains 15 residues. V was pared by 3 bases and J by 7 bases, with 5 bases of the junction left unmatched. Germline CDR1 is MDHEN and CDR2 is SYDVKM. The CDR3 DNA is TGTGCCAGCAGTTTGGGGACAGGGGGGGACCAGCCCCAGCATTTT. Its protein product is CASSLGTGGDQPQHF.

The gene calls are TRBV5-4 and TRBJ1-1; TRBD1 is a possible D gene (6 bases). Between the trimmed V and J ends, which lost 0 bases and 1 base, there was a span of 10 bases. CDR1 is SGHNT, CDR2 YYREEE, per germline (reference sequence). CDR3 length: 15 amino acids. CDR3: CASSLGHRENTEAFF. CDR3 nucleotides: TGTGCCAGCAGCTTGGGCCACAGGGAGAACACTGAAGCTTTCTTT.

The chain recombines TRBV28 with TRBJ2-1; TRBD1 matches at 7 bases. Germline assignment: CDR1 MDHEN and CDR2 SYDVKM. V trimming: 1 base; J trimming: 7 bases; junction bases outside the gene matches: 7. The CDR3 sequence is 15 residues long. The CDR3 DNA reads as TGTGCCAGCAGTTTATCGGGCCAGGGGGTAAATGAGCAGTTCTTC. Residues: CASSLSGQGVNEQFF.

This chain joins TRBV6-5 and TRBJ1-2; the match to TRBD1 covers 12 bases. Trimming cost V 4 bases and J 5 bases; bases outside gene matches: 5. Germline CDR1 is MNHEY and CDR2 is SVGAGI. CDR3 length: 15 amino acids. The CDR3, as DNA: TGTGCCAGCAGTTCCGAGGGACAGGGGGCGTATGGCTACACCTTC. Residues: CASSSEGQGAYGYTF.

The rearrangement links TRBV25-1 to TRBJ1-1; TRBD1 aligns across 7 bases. The length of the CDR3 is 15 residues. Germline V lookup: CDR1 MGHDK, CDR2 SYGVNS. J was trimmed by 0 bases and V by 3 bases; bases with no gene match: 4. The DNA of the CDR3 is TGTGCCAGCAGTGATCATGACAGGGTGAACACTGAAGCTTTCTTT. The encoded protein is CASSDHDRVNTEAFF.

The chain has TRBV5-1 and TRBJ1-1; 7 positions agree with TRBD1. Germline V gives CDR1 SGHRS, CDR2 YFSETQ. The CDR3 runs 13 residues. With V trimmed by 3 bases and J by 5 bases, 4 bases remained unmatched. The CDR3 here is CASSSQTGTEAFF. The CDR3 region has the DNA TGCGCCAGCAGCTCTCAGACAGGGACTGAAGCTTTCTTT.

In DNA, the CDR3 is TGTGCCAGCAGTCCCCGTAGGGACAGGGTCGCGAGCTCCTACGAGCAGTACTTC. This translates into CASSPRRDRVASSYEQYF. The chain recombines TRBV27 with TRBJ2-7; 9 bases are a match to TRBD1. The germline V gene has CDR1 MNHEY and CDR2 SMNVEV (reference sequence). Germline trimming cut 5 bases from V and 0 bases from J; bases unmatched to any gene: 14. The CDR3 consists of 18 residues.

V is TRBV29-1 and J is TRBJ1-3; TRBD1 aligns across 10 bases. The V and J ends lost 6 bases and 8 bases, in that order; junction bases with no gene match: 4. Per the germline V gene, CDR1 is SQVTM and CDR2 is ANQGSEA. There are 12 residues in the CDR3. CDR3 protein: CSVPGTGDTIYF. The CDR3 coding sequence is TGCAGCGTCCCCGGGACAGGGGACACCATATATTTT.